This T cell receptor beta chain was obtained from a study of T cells expressing NK-cell markers. On the study more broadly: Sorted CD3+CD56+NKG2C+, CD3+CD56+NKG2C- and CD3+CD56-NKG2C+ T cells provided the TCR beta repertoires. Sequencing covered eight donors, seven HCMV-seropositive and one seronegative. Study-wide findings and caveats: For a handful of donors, these clonotypes were likewise the leading ones in the CD3+CD56-NKG2C+ fraction.

Concerning this clonotype: Its antigen remains unidentified.

With the 5' RACE reads reprocessed, TCRdb shows one record per CDR3 protein and no DNA. The table lists 350,000 to 450,000 distinct CDR3 sequences. The CDR3 is 17 residues long. Germline V CDR1 and CDR2: MGHDK, SYGVNS. This TCR came from a man aged 18 to 69 in good health. The rearrangement uses TRBV25-1 and TRBJ2-2; absent DNA, TCRdb's TRBD1 call cannot be checked. The sequenced material came from blood T cells: a sorted CD56 or NKG2C T cell subset, CD4+ or CD8+ T cells, or bulk PBMC T cells (not recorded which). CDR3: CASSAGGLRQGYGELFF.